This TCR beta chain was retrieved from a study of blood T cell repertoires in COVID-19. On the study more broadly: COVID-19 samples from acute and convalescent phases originated in the United States, Italy and Spain.

CDR1 LNHDA and CDR2 SQIVND come from the germline V gene (reference sequence). V was clipped by 4 bases and J by 0 bases, with 13 bases between them. The CDR3 consists of 16 residues. Produced via immunoSEQ multiplex PCR; TCRdb's table is partial and in-frame only. This sample has 130,000 or so clones, with around nine tenths found just once. This clone was recorded once. Sequenced material: peripheral blood. The TCR originated in a woman aged 55-75 years with acute or convalescent COVID-19. The rearrangement uses TRBV19 and TRBJ1-5; D perhaps matches TRBD1 (5 bases). CDR3 loop: CASSTASGVSNQPQHF. The CDR3 DNA is TGTGCCAGTAGTACGGCCTCGGGGGTTAGCAATCAGCCCCAGCATTTT. Complete variable domain (other parts from reference TRBV19 and TRBJ1-5): DGGITQSPKYLFRKEGQNVTLSCEQNLNHDAMYWYRQDPGQGLRLIYYSQIVNDFQKGDIAEGYSVSREKKESFPLTVTSAQKNPTAFYLCASSTASGVSNQPQHFGDGTRLSIL.